A selection of T cell receptor beta chains follows, all from one sample in a study of metastatic and nonmetastatic thyroid tumors. TCRdb re-called clones via MiXCR from the PCR reads. The data show 35,000 to 50,000 clones, with around 28% seen just once and nearly 10% held by the top ten. The sequencing input was blood. The receptor source for this set is a male donor with papillary thyroid cancer or a benign thyroid nodule (not recorded which). Some clones in this sample may be carry-over from other donors' samples. The CDR3 runs from the conserved cysteine through the conserved F or W. The order of the fields is clone size, D gene, V gene, J gene, CDR3 protein, CDR3 DNA. A D gene is named only where the DNA matches it firmly. Rows give clone size only sometimes, using once, few, many, or a class for an expanded clone.

.	TRBD1	TRBV11-1	TRBJ2-7	CASTATPGQGSFSKYF	TGTGCCAGCACCGCTACCCCGGGACAGGGATCATTCAGCAAGTACTTC
few	.	TRBV20-1	TRBJ2-7	CSARDRSKNSYEQYF	TGCAGTGCTAGAGATCGAAGTAAGAACTCCTACGAGCAGTACTTC
many	TRBD2	TRBV7-6	TRBJ2-7	CASSNPMAGEPEQYF	TGTGCCAGCAGCAATCCGATGGCGGGAGAACCCGAGCAGTACTTC
.	.	TRBV18	TRBJ1-3	CASSPPAVEGNTIYF	TGTGCCAGCTCACCACCGGCCGTGGAGGGAAACACCATATATTTT
many	.	TRBV18	TRBJ2-1	CASSPGRTFTYNEQFF	TGTGCCAGCTCACCAGGCAGAACTTTTACCTACAATGAGCAGTTCTTC
.	TRBD1	TRBV10-1	TRBJ1-2	CASSSDRGYGYTF	TGCGCCAGCAGTTCGGACAGGGGCTATGGCTACACCTTC
few	.	TRBV2	TRBJ2-5	CASSEVGVDQETQYF	TGTGCCAGCAGTGAGGTGGGGGTGGATCAAGAGACCCAGTACTTC
.	.	TRBV6-1	TRBJ2-3	CASSDPGGDTQYF	TGTGCCAGCAGTGACCCCGGCGGGGATACGCAGTATTTT
many	TRBD2	TRBV7-9	TRBJ2-1	CASSFTSVPEQFF	TGTGCCAGCAGCTTCACTAGCGTCCCTGAGCAGTTCTTC
.	.	TRBV27	TRBJ2-7	CASSPRLGHFYEQYF	TGTGCCAGCAGTCCGCGGTTGGGTCATTTCTACGAGCAGTACTTC
many	.	TRBV4-1	TRBJ1-2	CASSRGATSNYGYTF	TGCGCCAGCAGCCGTGGAGCGACCAGTAACTATGGCTACACCTTC
.	TRBD1	TRBV15	TRBJ2-6	CATTTGGSGAHVPTF	TGTGCCACGACTACAGGGGGCTCTGGGGCCCACGTCCCGACTTTC
many	TRBD1	TRBV5-1	TRBJ1-2	CASGDRGPMEGYTF	TGCGCCAGCGGAGACAGGGGCCCAATGGAGGGCTACACCTTC
many	TRBD2	TRBV7-8	TRBJ2-1	CASSLPTSGPPSSYNEQFF	TGTGCCAGCAGCTTACCGACTAGCGGGCCCCCTAGCTCCTACAATGAGCAGTTCTTC
.	.	TRBV19	TRBJ1-4	CANIDTTTNEKLFF	TGTGCCAACATCGACACTACAACTAATGAAAAACTGTTTTTT
many	.	TRBV5-6	TRBJ2-7	CASSLEGASYEQYF	TGTGCCAGCAGCTTGGAAGGCGCCTCCTACGAGCAGTACTTC
few	.	TRBV12-3/TRBV12-4	TRBJ2-3	CASSFPSGPSGTDTQYF	TGTGCCAGCAGTTTCCCCAGCGGCCCGAGTGGGACAGATACGCAGTATTTT
few	TRBD2	TRBV10-1	TRBJ2-2	CASSTGGSGELFF	TGCGCCAGCAGTACCGGGGGGTCCGGGGAGCTGTTTTTT
many	.	TRBV3-1	TRBJ1-3	CASSLVGNTIYF	TGTGCCAGCAGCCTGGTCGGAAACACCATATATTTT
.	TRBD1	TRBV10-1	TRBJ1-5	CASHTARQGADQPQHF	TGCGCAAGTCACACCGCCAGACAGGGGGCTGATCAGCCCCAGCATTTT
medium-sized	TRBD1	TRBV5-1	TRBJ1-6	CASSPEGQGFSPLHF	TGCGCCAGCAGCCCGGAAGGACAGGGGTTTTCACCCCTCCACTTT
few	TRBD2	TRBV19	TRBJ2-7	CASSMWREASYEQYF	TGTGCCAGTAGTATGTGGCGGGAGGCCTCCTACGAGCAGTACTTC
.	TRBD2	TRBV5-1	TRBJ2-1	CASSLGSKREGNYNEQFF	TGCGCCAGCAGCTTGGGGTCGAAGCGGGAGGGGAACTACAATGAGCAGTTCTTC
.	TRBD1	TRBV6-1	TRBJ1-5	CASSEQGHKHQHF	TGTGCAAGCAGTGAACAGGGGCATAAGCACCAGCATTTT
.	.	TRBV6-1	TRBJ1-6	CASSLRDFNSPLHF	TGTGCCAGCAGTCTACGGGACTTCAATTCACCCCTCCACTTT
.	.	TRBV12-3/TRBV12-4	TRBJ2-1	CASRRREEPYNEQFF	TGTGCCAGCAGACGCAGGGAGGAACCCTACAATGAGCAGTTCTTC
.	.	TRBV10-1	TRBJ2-3	CASSESRGGVKDKQYF	TGCGCCAGCAGTGAATCTAGAGGGGGGGTAAAAGATAAGCAGTATTTT
.	.	TRBV11-2	TRBJ2-7	CASSLAGSSYEQYF	TGTGCCAGCAGCTTGGCAGGTAGCTCCTACGAGCAGTACTTC
many	.	TRBV6-2/TRBV6-3	TRBJ1-4	CASSPPGQSEKLFF	TGTGCCAGCAGCCCACCGGGACAATCTGAAAAACTGTTTTTT
many	.	TRBV12-3/TRBV12-4	TRBJ1-5	CASSRDFEPQHF	TGTGCCAGCAGTCGGGATTTCGAGCCCCAGCATTTT
.	.	TRBV28	TRBJ2-1	CASSIPGSYNEQFF	TGTGCCAGCAGCATCCCGGGGAGCTACAATGAGCAGTTCTTC
few	.	TRBV12-5	TRBJ1-2	CASGLVPDSNYGYTF	TGTGCTAGTGGTTTGGTGCCGGACAGCAACTATGGCTACACCTTC
.	TRBD1	TRBV5-1	TRBJ2-7	CASSLAPGQGAYEQYF	TGCGCCAGCAGCTTGGCCCCGGGACAGGGCGCCTACGAGCAGTACTTC
medium-sized	.	TRBV12-3/TRBV12-4	TRBJ2-1	CASTQQGEEQFF	TGTGCCAGCACCCAACAGGGCGAGGAGCAGTTCTTC
.	TRBD1	TRBV5-1	TRBJ2-7	CASSLEPETGYEQYF	TGCGCCAGCAGCTTGGAGCCCGAGACAGGGTACGAGCAGTACTTT
many	.	TRBV5-4	TRBJ1-1	CASSLDRVNTEAFF	TGTGCCAGCAGCTTGGACAGGGTGAACACTGAAGCTTTCTTT
.	.	TRBV6-2/TRBV6-3	TRBJ1-1	CASSYSTGRGSYTEAFF	TGTGCCAGCAGTTACAGTACAGGGCGGGGGTCGTACACTGAAGCTTTCTTT
few	.	TRBV12-3/TRBV12-4	TRBJ1-2	CASMEQDENYVYTF	TGTGCCAGCATGGAACAGGACGAAAACTATGTCTACACCTTC
.	TRBD1	TRBV6-9	TRBJ1-4	CASSLRTGREKLFF	TGTGCCAGCAGTTTACGGACAGGAAGGGAAAAACTGTTTTTT
medium-sized	.	TRBV6-1	TRBJ1-6	CASTLGRWDSPLHF	TGTGCCAGCACCCTGGGACGGTGGGATTCACCCCTCCACTTT
many	.	TRBV20-1	TRBJ2-3	CSAPSGGSSTDTQYF	TGCAGTGCCCCGTCTGGGGGGTCTAGCACAGATACGCAGTATTTT
many	.	TRBV19	TRBJ2-4	CASAPSSAAKNIQYF	TGTGCCAGTGCTCCCTCATCGGCGGCCAAAAACATTCAGTACTTC
many	.	TRBV4-2	TRBJ1-1	CASSQDIRSAEAFF	TGTGCCAGCAGCCAAGATATTAGGTCGGCTGAAGCTTTCTTT
once	.	TRBV11-1	TRBJ2-3	CASSFPLRDSGPDTQYF	TGTGCCAGCAGCTTCCCCTTGCGTGACAGTGGCCCAGATACGCAGTATTTT
.	.	TRBV28	TRBJ1-5	CASSLSGGHQPQHF	TGTGCCAGCAGTCTATCTGGGGGACATCAGCCCCAGCATTTT